These 24 T cell receptor beta chains were all obtained from the same sample, sequenced in a study of cytomegalovirus exposure and HLA in healthy donors. Primers for the PCR totalled 60 Vbeta and 13 Jbeta. Sequenced by immunoSEQ multiplex PCR; TCRdb stores in-frame clones only, minus some. In the table there are some 140,000 clones, 60% to 75% of which are singletons. Material for sequencing was PBMCs. The receptors stem from a man younger than 35 in good health and CMV-seronegative.

The V and J genes are TRBV30 and TRBJ2-7; TRBD1 matches at 7 bases. Germline CDR1 and CDR2: GTSNPN and SVGIG (reference sequence). Trimming at V came to 0 bases and at J to 3 bases, leaving 8 bases not matched to a gene. The CDR3 is 15 amino acids. CDR3: CAWSVRAGGGYEQYF. Written as DNA, the CDR3 is TGTGCCTGGAGTGTACGGGCAGGGGGTGGCTACGAGCAGTACTTC.

This chain connects TRBV6-1 to TRBJ2-1; D is ambiguous. The CDR3 extends over 14 amino acids. With 4 bases removed from V and 8 bases from J, the gap between germline ends came to 15 bases. The germline CDR1 and CDR2 sequences are MNHNS and SASEGT. In nucleotides, the CDR3 is TGTGCCAGCAGTGTGATAAGCCCCGGGTATGAGCAGTTCTTC. Its translation is CASSVISPGYEQFF.

V gene TRBV6-1 combines with J gene TRBJ2-5, with 8 nucleotides matching TRBD1. The assigned J gene may be wrong: the sequence end matches TRBJ2-7 better. The CDR3 covers 16 residues. The germline V gene encodes CDR1 MNHNS and CDR2 SASEGT. DNA for the CDR3: TGTGCCAGCAGTGAATTTATTGGGACAGGCTCCTACGAGCAGTACTTC. This sequence encodes CASSEFIGTGSYEQYF.

This clone was picked up a small number of times. The chain has TRBV27 and TRBJ2-6, with a tentative D call TRBD2 (6 bases). There are 16 residues in the CDR3. V shed 6 bases and J shed 4 bases, with 16 bases lying between them. Germline CDR1 is MNHEY and CDR2 is SMNVEV (reference sequence). The CDR3 region is CASRTEGWSGANVLTF. CDR3 sequence (DNA): TGTGCCAGCAGGACGGAGGGGTGGTCGGGGGCCAACGTCCTGACTTTC.

V is TRBV11-2 and J is TRBJ1-1; no reliable D call. Germline loops: CDR1 SGHAT, CDR2 FQNNGV. V lost 1 base and J lost 4, with 13 bases in between. The CDR3 loop spans 15 amino acids. The CDR3 reads CASSLAVRRPTEAFF. The DNA for the CDR3 is TGTGCCAGCAGCTTAGCCGTTAGGCGGCCCACTGAAGCTTTCTTT.

V is TRBV6-5 and J is TRBJ1-1; 7 bases align to TRBD1. The CDR3 covers 14 residues. Trimming at V came to 5 bases and at J to 4 bases, leaving 7 bases not matched to a gene. The germline CDR1 and CDR2 sequences are MNHEY and SVGAGI. CDR3 coding DNA: TGTGCCAGCAGTCCCGACAGGGACACCACTGAAGCTTTCTTT. This encodes CASSPDRDTTEAFF.

The chain has TRBV2 and TRBJ2-7; TRBD1 matches 8 bases. The CDR3 runs to 15 residues. The J segment lost 7 bases and the V segment lost 4 bases, leaving 12 bases of the junction unmatched. Germline CDR1 reads SNHLY; CDR2 reads FYNNEI. The CDR3 bases are TGTGCCAGCAGTGTTGGTGGTCAGGGGGCGAATGAGCAGTACGTC. Translated, it gives CASSVGGQGANEQYV.

V gene TRBV15 combines with J gene TRBJ1-6; 10 bases agree with TRBD1. The CDR3 consists of 14 residues. Germline-derived CDR1 and CDR2 are LNHNV and YYDKDF (reference sequence). The J segment lost 7 bases and the V segment lost 3 bases, leaving 0 bases of the junction unmatched. The CDR3 reads CATSRDRGNSPLHF. DNA of the CDR3: TGTGCCACCAGCAGGGACAGGGGGAATTCACCCCTCCACTTT. The full variable domain, its missing parts supplied by reference TRBV15 and TRBJ1-6, is DAMVIQNPRYQVTQFGKPVTLSCSQTLNHNVMYWYQQKSSQAPKLLFHYYDKDFNNEADTPDNFQSRRPNTSFCFLDIRSPGLGDTAMYLCATSRDRGNSPLHFGNGTRLTVT.

The genes are TRBV6-4 and TRBJ2-3; D call uncertain. Germline assignment: CDR1 MRHNA and CDR2 SNTAGT. The CDR3 sequence is 15 residues long. The ends were cut back, 6 bases at V and 0 bases at J, with 13 bases in the middle. The CDR3 here is CASRATSASTDTQYF. The CDR3 bases are TGTGCCAGCAGGGCGACAAGTGCTAGCACAGATACGCAGTATTTT.

The chain is built from TRBV7-2 and TRBJ1-5, with D possibly TRBD1 on 6 matching bases. Germline CDR1 SGHTA, CDR2 FQGNSA. The CDR3 runs 15 residues. Trimming took 5 bases from V and 3 from J, leaving 14 bases between them. CDR3 protein: CASSGGQLVNQPQHF. DNA of the CDR3: TGTGCCAGCAGCGGAGGACAGTTAGTCAATCAGCCCCAGCATTTT.

This chain links TRBV6-5 with TRBJ2-3; TRBD1 might be the D (5 bases). The CDR3 covers 15 residues. Germline CDR1 reads MNHEY; CDR2 reads SVGAGI. Trimming stripped 7 bases from V and 8 bases from J, with 22 bases between. CDR3 nucleotide sequence: TGTGCCAGCAAGTCCAGCCAGGGCCATGTTGGTACGCAGTATTTT. Protein: CASKSSQGHVGTQYF.

The V call is TRBV6-6, the J call TRBJ1-6, with D perhaps TRBD1 (6 bases). Per germline, CDR1 MNHNY and CDR2 SVGAGI (reference sequence). V shed 5 bases and J shed 6 bases, with 8 bases lying between them. This CDR3 has 13 residues. The CDR3 region has the DNA TGTGCCAGCAGTAGACAGGCTAATTCACCCCTCCACTTT. It translates to CASSRQANSPLHF.

The chain combines TRBV5-1 with TRBJ1-1, with 7 bases identical to TRBD1. The ends lost 4 bases at V and 0 bases at J; junction bases unmatched: 6. The germline CDR1 and CDR2 sequences are SGHRS and YFSETQ. The CDR3 is 15 residues long. CDR3 bases: TGCGCCAGCAGCACGGTCGGACAGGTGAACACTGAAGCTTTCTTT. Its translation is CASSTVGQVNTEAFF. Full variable domain (remainder filled in from reference TRBV5-1 and TRBJ1-1): KAGVTQTPRYLIKTRGQQVTLSCSPISGHRSVSWYQQTPGQGLQFLFEYFSETQRNKGNFPGRFSGRQFSNSRSEMNVSTLELGDSALYLCASSTVGQVNTEAFFGQGTRLTVV.

The chain recombines TRBV5-1 with TRBJ2-2; 8 nucleotides agree with TRBD1. CDR3 length: 17 amino acids. The ends lost 1 base at V and 5 bases at J; junction bases unmatched: 10. Germline V gene data show CDR1 as SGHRS and CDR2 as YFSETQ. CDR3 amino acids: CASSLRADRVGTGELFF. The CDR3 DNA sequence: TGCGCCAGCAGCTTGCGTGCGGACAGGGTTGGGACCGGGGAGCTGTTTTTT.

This clone was recorded a few times. CDR3 nucleotide sequence: TGCGCCAGCAGCGTACAGGGATGGAAAGACTATGGCTACACCTTC. Translated, it gives CASSVQGWKDYGYTF. This rearrangement joins TRBV5-1 to TRBJ1-2; possibly TRBD1 for D (6 bases). The CDR3 length is 15 residues. Trimming stripped 4 bases from V and 3 bases from J, with 16 bases between. CDR1 and CDR2 (germline): SGHRS, YFSETQ.

The chain is built from TRBV9 and TRBJ2-1; D is unresolved. Trimming took 5 bases from V and 4 from J, leaving 13 bases between them. CDR1 SGDLS and CDR2 YYNGEE come from the germline V gene. CDR3 size: 14 residues. CDR3 residues: CASSDSDGYNEQFF. The CDR3 nucleotides are TGTGCCAGCAGTGACTCCGACGGGTACAATGAGCAGTTCTTC.

The chain combines TRBV28 with TRBJ1-2; D is possibly TRBD1 (5 bases). The CDR3 sequence is 12 residues long. Germline V gene lookup returns CDR1 MDHEN and CDR2 SYDVKM. The V gene lost 5 bases and the J gene lost 7 bases, with 11 bases spanning the gap. CDR3: CASSQQGSGYTF. The DNA of the CDR3 is TGTGCCAGCAGTCAGCAGGGTTCTGGCTACACCTTC.

This clone came up a few times. The rearrangement links TRBV19 to TRBJ1-2; D is uncertain. The CDR3 sequence is 13 residues long. The germline CDR1 and CDR2 sequences are LNHDA and SQIVND (reference sequence). Trimming left V 3 bases short and J 2 bases short, with 7 bases between. DNA of the CDR3: TGTGCCAGTAGTATGGGCTCCAACTATGGCTACACCTTC. Protein: CASSMGSNYGYTF.

The chain combines TRBV7-2 with TRBJ2-1, with unresolved D. The CDR3 spans 16 residues. Trimming removed 2 bases from V and 2 bases from J, with 13 bases in between. CDR1 SGHTA and CDR2 FQGNSA come from the germline V gene. The CDR3 loop reads CASSLYRVVTYNEQFF. In DNA form, the CDR3 reads TGTGCCAGCAGCTTATACCGAGTAGTCACCTACAATGAGCAGTTCTTC.

The rearrangement uses TRBV5-4 and TRBJ2-3; 10 bases are a match to TRBD2. J was trimmed by 2 bases and V by 3 bases; bases with no gene match: 6. The CDR3 runs 16 residues. The germline gives CDR1 SGHNT, CDR2 YYREEE (reference sequence). The CDR3 nucleotides read TGTGCCAGCAGCTCTCGAGCGGGGGGGCCCACAGATACGCAGTATTTT. Protein product: CASSSRAGGPTDTQYF.

The genes are TRBV19 and TRBJ2-1, with D perhaps matching TRBD1 (5 bases). Trimming cost V 0 bases and J 4 bases, with 13 bases left between them. CDR1 and CDR2 (germline): LNHDA, SQIVND (reference sequence). The CDR3 totals 16 residues. The CDR3 region has the DNA TGTGCCAGTAGTATAGATGCAGGGATAGGATACAATGAGCAGTTCTTC. Translation: CASSIDAGIGYNEQFF.

This clone has more than one count but fewer than ten. J is TRBJ2-5 and V is TRBV4-1, with TRBD1 matching over 10 bases. This CDR3 has 15 amino acids. Trimming took 6 bases from V and 5 from J; bases not matched to a gene: 9. The germline V gene encodes CDR1 MGHRA and CDR2 YSYEKL. CDR3 nucleotide sequence: TGCGCCAGCAGGCCGACAGGGGGCTTGGGGGAGACCCAGTACTTC. This codes for CASRPTGGLGETQYF.

This chain connects TRBV5-1 to TRBJ2-7; a possible D gene is TRBD1 (6 bases). The CDR3 extends over 12 amino acids. The V gene's germline CDR1 is SGHRS and CDR2 YFSETQ. Trimming took off 7 bases at V and 5 bases at J, with 13 bases between the two ends. The CDR3 is CASQAGEDEQYV. The CDR3, as DNA: TGCGCCAGCCAGGCAGGGGAAGACGAGCAGTACGTC.

This rearrangement joins TRBV9 to TRBJ2-5, with D perhaps matching TRBD2 (5 bases). Germline V gives CDR1 SGDLS, CDR2 YYNGEE. V lost 3 bases, J lost 0 bases, and 9 bases lay in between. This CDR3 region has 14 residues. CDR3 amino acids: CASSGGLYQETQYF. The CDR3 bases are TGTGCCAGCAGCGGTGGACTGTACCAAGAGACCCAGTACTTC.